One and the same sample provided the 6 T cell receptor beta chains below, sequenced in a study of blood T cell repertoires in COVID-19. Profiling relied on immunoSEQ multiplex PCR, and the TCRdb table lists in-frame clones only, not all of them. The sample comprises approximately 250,000 clones, 80% to 90% of which are singletons, and 9.5% to 13% rests with the top ten. Sequencing input: peripheral blood. All receptors come from a woman in her seventies with COVID-19, enrolled during active disease.

The gene calls are TRBV6-5 and TRBJ2-1; D might be TRBD2 (6 bases). The CDR3 is 12 amino acids. The V end lost 6 bases, the J end lost 11 bases, and 14 bases lay between the germline ends. Germline lookup yields CDR1 MNHEY and CDR2 SVGAGI. This CDR3 is CASSRDGGKQFF. Written as DNA, the CDR3 is TGTGCCAGCAGCCGAGATGGGGGGAAGCAGTTCTTC.

The chain recombines TRBV10-3 with TRBJ2-3; D possibly corresponds to TRBD1 (6 bases). Germline CDR1 reads ENHRY; CDR2 reads SYGVKD. With 5 bases removed from V and 0 bases from J, the gap between germline ends came to 15 bases. CDR3 size: 16 residues. The CDR3 nucleotides are TGTGCCATCAGTCACAAAACAACAGGGAGCACAGATACGCAGTATTTT. As protein: CAISHKTTGSTDTQYF.

This chain uses TRBV5-1 with TRBJ2-5, with 10 bases aligning to TRBD2. With 1 base clipped from V and 4 bases from J, the junction kept 1 base outside the gene matches. The CDR3 spans 14 residues. Germline V gives CDR1 SGHRS, CDR2 YFSETQ. In DNA, the CDR3 is TGCGCCAGCAGCTTGCGGACTAGCGGAGAGACCCAGTACTTC. Amino acid sequence: CASSLRTSGETQYF.

This clone was counted a single time. This rearrangement joins TRBV19 to TRBJ2-1, with a weak D call TRBD2 (6 bases). V was shortened by 5 bases and J by 4 bases, with 9 bases between the two germline ends. Per the germline V gene, CDR1 is LNHDA and CDR2 is SQIVND (reference sequence). The CDR3 sequence is 13 residues long. CDR3 in DNA: TGTGCCAGTAGTCATGGGGGGTACAATGAGCAGTTCTTC. This sequence encodes CASSHGGYNEQFF.

The rearrangement links TRBV28 to TRBJ1-5; D might be TRBD1 (6 bases). The CDR3 is 14 residues long. V lost 5 bases to trimming and J lost 6 bases, with 14 bases between them. The germline gives CDR1 MDHEN, CDR2 SYDVKM. The CDR3 loop reads CASSPTHRVQPQHF. CDR3 coding DNA: TGTGCCAGCAGTCCGACACACAGGGTTCAGCCCCAGCATTTT.

This sequence joins TRBV6-2 or TRBV6-3 and TRBJ1-5, with 7 bases aligning to TRBD1. CDR1 is MNHEY and CDR2 is SVGEGT in the germline V gene. V shed 5 bases and J 5 bases; nucleotides not matched to a gene: 12. The CDR3 sequence is 16 residues long. Here the CDR3 DNA reads TGTGCCAGCAGTCCGACAGGGTTTGCGTTGGATCAGCCCCAGCATTTT. Translating it yields CASSPTGFALDQPQHF.